This T cell receptor (beta chain) was captured in a study of shared clonotypes between healthy human individuals. Produced via immunoSEQ multiplex PCR; TCRdb's table is partial and in-frame only. This table holds just over 2,000,000 clones, roughly 95% found once. Overall study results and limits: Lower generation probabilities were found for non-shared clonotypes than for those shared by all four donors.

Germline CDR1 MGHDK, CDR2 SYGVNS. Between the trimmed V and J ends, which lost 2 bases and 10 bases, there was a span of 15 bases. This CDR3 region has 14 residues. Regarding this clone: The antigen is not known.

What was sequenced was naive CD4+ T cells sorted from blood. As for subset: CD45RA+ positively selected. This TCR was recovered from a man aged 18 to 35 in good health. The chain employs TRBV25-1 and TRBJ2-1, with D possibly called TRBD1 or TRBD2 (7 bases each). The CDR3 DNA sequence: TGTGCCAGCAGTGAAGCAGGGGGGGCGAGGGAGCAGTTCTTC. Residues: CASSEAGGAREQFF.